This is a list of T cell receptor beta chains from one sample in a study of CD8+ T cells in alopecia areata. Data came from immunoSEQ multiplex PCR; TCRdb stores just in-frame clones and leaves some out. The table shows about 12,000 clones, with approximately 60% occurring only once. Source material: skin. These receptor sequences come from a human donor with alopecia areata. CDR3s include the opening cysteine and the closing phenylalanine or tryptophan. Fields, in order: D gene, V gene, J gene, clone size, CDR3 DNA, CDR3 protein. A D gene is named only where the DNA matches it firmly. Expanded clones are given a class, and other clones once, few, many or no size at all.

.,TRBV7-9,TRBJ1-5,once,TGTGCCAGCAGCTTAAGGGGAAATCAGCCCCAGCATTTT,CASSLRGNQPQHF
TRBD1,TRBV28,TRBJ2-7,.,TGTGCCAGCAGTGAGACAGGGGGCATACGGGACCCCTACGAGCAGTACTTC,CASSETGGIRDPYEQYF
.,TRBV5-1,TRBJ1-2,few,TGCGCCAGCAGGACAATTGGGGGGGAACGCTCATATGGCTACACCTTC,CASRTIGGERSYGYTF
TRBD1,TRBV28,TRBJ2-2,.,TGTGCCAGCAGTCCCGGACAGGGGACCACCGGGGAGCTGTTTTTT,CASSPGQGTTGELFF
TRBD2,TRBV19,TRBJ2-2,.,TGTGCCAGTAGTATAGTAAGCGGGGGTTCCGGGGAGCTGTTTTTT,CASSIVSGGSGELFF
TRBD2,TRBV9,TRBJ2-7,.,TGTGCCAGCAGCGTAGAGGGGAGGGCTCCGCAGTACTTC,CASSVEGRAPQYF
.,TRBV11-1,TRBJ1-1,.,TGTGCCAGCAGCATACCCCAGAACACTGAAGCTTTCTTT,CASSIPQNTEAFF
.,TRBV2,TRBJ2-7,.,TGTGCCAGCAAGGCAGCCTACGAGCAGTACTTC,CASKAAYEQYF
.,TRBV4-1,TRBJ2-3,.,TGCGCCAGCAGCCAAACAGAAAACACAGATACGCAGTATTTT,CASSQTENTDTQYF
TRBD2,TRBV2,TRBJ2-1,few,TGTGCCAGCAGTGTGACTAGCGGATACAATGAGCAGTTCTTC,CASSVTSGYNEQFF
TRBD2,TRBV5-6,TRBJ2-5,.,TGTGCCAGCAGCCCATTCGTTAAGCGGGATAGGCAGACCCAGTACTTC,CASSPFVKRDRQTQYF
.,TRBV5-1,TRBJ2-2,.,TGCGCCAGCAGCTCCTGGAGCGGACCAAACACCGGGGAGCTGTTTTTT,CASSSWSGPNTGELFF
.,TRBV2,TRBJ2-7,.,TGTGCCAGCAGGAGCGGAACTGGGGTCGAGCAGTACTTC,CASRSGTGVEQYF
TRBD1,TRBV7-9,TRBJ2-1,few,TGTGCCAGCAGCGGTACAGGGGGCCCCAATAATGAGCAGTTCTTC,CASSGTGGPNNEQFF
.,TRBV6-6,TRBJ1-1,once,TGTGCCAGCACAGGGGCTATGAACACTGAAGCTTTCTTT,CASTGAMNTEAFF
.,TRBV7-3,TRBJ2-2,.,TGTGCCAGCAGCCCCCTCGGCGGGGAGCTGTTTTTT,CASSPLGGELFF
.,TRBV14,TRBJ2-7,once,TGTGCCAGCAGCCAAGGAACCAGGACCTACGAGCAGTACTTC,CASSQGTRTYEQYF
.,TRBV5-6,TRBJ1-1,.,TGTGCCAGCAGCTTGTATGGTGAAGCTTTCTTT,CASSLYGEAFF
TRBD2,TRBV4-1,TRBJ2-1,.,TGCGCCAGCAGCCAAGGACTAGCGGTCTACAATGAGCAGTTCTTC,CASSQGLAVYNEQFF
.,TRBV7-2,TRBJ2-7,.,TGTGCCAGCAGCTTAGGAGGGAGTGGGTACGAGCAGTACTTC,CASSLGGSGYEQYF
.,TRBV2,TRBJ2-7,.,TGTGCCAGCAGCCAGACCCGGCCCTACGAGCAGTACTTC,CASSQTRPYEQYF
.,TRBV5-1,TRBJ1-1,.,TGCGCCAGCACCCCGTCCGGGGTTACTGAAGCTTTCTTT,CASTPSGVTEAFF
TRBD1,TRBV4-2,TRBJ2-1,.,TGTGCCAGCAGCCAGCGGGACAGGGAGCAGTTCTTC,CASSQRDREQFF
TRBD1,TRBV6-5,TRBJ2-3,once,TGTGCCAGCAGCCCTACAGGGGGAGATACGCAGTATTTT,CASSPTGGDTQYF
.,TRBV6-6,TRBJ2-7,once,TGTGCCAGCAGGATCCCCTCCGGGTCCTACGAGCAGTACTTC,CASRIPSGSYEQYF
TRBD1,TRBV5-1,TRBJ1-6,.,TGCGCCAGCAGCCGGGGACAGGCGAATTCACCCCTCCACTTT,CASSRGQANSPLHF
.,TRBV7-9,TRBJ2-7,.,TGTGCCAGCAGTTACTCCATCGCAGGGGCCTACGAGCAGTACTTC,CASSYSIAGAYEQYF
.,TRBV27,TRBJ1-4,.,TGTGCCAGCAGTCTGGGTGAAAAACTGTTTTTT,CASSLGEKLFF
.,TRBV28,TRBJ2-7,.,TGTGCCAGCAGGGCATGGGCGGTCTACGAGCAGTACTTC,CASRAWAVYEQYF
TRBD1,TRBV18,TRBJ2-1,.,TGTGCCAGCTCTCGGGACAGGGGGGACGAGCAGTTCTTC,CASSRDRGDEQFF
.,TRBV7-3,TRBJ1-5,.,TGTGCCAGCAGCACCCTTACCGACAATGCGGTGGGCAATCAGCCCCAGCATTTT,CASSTLTDNAVGNQPQHF
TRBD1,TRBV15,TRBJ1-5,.,TGTGCCACCAGCCCGGACAGGGCCCAGCCCCAGCATTTT,CATSPDRAQPQHF
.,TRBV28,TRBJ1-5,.,TGTGCCAGCAGCTTAATGGGTATGAGGGGATTATTTCAGCCCCAGCATTTT,CASSLMGMRGLFQPQHF
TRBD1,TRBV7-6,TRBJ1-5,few,TGTGCCAGCAGCCTGGGGACAGGGAATAGCAATCAGCCCCAGCATTTT,CASSLGTGNSNQPQHF
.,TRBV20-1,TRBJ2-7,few,TGCAGTGCACTCGACCAGGTTGTGCAGTACTTC,CSALDQVVQYF
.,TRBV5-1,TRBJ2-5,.,TGCGCCAGCAGCCTATTAATGCGAGAGACCCAGTACTTC,CASSLLMRETQYF
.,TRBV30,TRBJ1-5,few,TGTGCCTGGAGCGGGGATGAATATCAGCCCCAGCATTTT,CAWSGDEYQPQHF